This T cell receptor beta chain was identified during a study of T cell responses to AZD1222 COVID-19 vaccine. In germline, CDR1 is KGHDR, CDR2 SFDVKD. The CDR3 spans 14 residues. Trimming took off 3 bases at V and 7 bases at J, with 14 bases between the two ends. Measured with immunoSEQ multiplex PCR; TCRdb has only the in-frame clones, and not every one. The sample consists of some 200,000 clones, 80% to 95% of them appearing once. Broader study findings: Among the donors, most were white British and more were female, and clonal diversity was possibly underestimated. Spike-specific TCR breadth and depth grew following two AZD1222 doses. Only five or six AZD1222 recipients tested seropositive at baseline. Reportedly, nearly half of unique spike TCRs recognized epitopes outside B.1.351/B.1.1.7 mutations.

On this clone itself: As yet, its antigen is unknown.

This chain joins TRBV24-1 and TRBJ1-2; tentatively, D is TRBD1 (5 bases). Source: peripheral blood, taken 28 days after the second AZD1222 dose. This TCR derives from an adult who received the AZD1222 COVID-19 vaccine. DNA for the CDR3: TGTGCCACCAGTGATGACTCAGGGTGGCGTGGCTACACCTTC. It codes for CATSDDSGWRGYTF.